Given below is one T cell receptor (beta chain) in context. The antigen remains unidentified. The data belong to a study of siplizumab effects on memory and regulatory T cells. Findings and limits, study-wide: The drug siplizumab significantly decreased the alloreactive sequences that could be traced to unstimulated CD4+ memory cells.

Clones were sequenced by immunoSEQ multiplex PCR, and TCRdb holds only the in-frame ones, with some missing. The repertoire holds more than 90,000 clones, with approximately 91% as singletons. Between the trimmed V and J ends, which lost 2 bases and 0 bases, there was a span of 9 bases. This CDR3 contains 16 residues. Germline V CDR1 and CDR2: SGHNT, YYREEE (reference sequence). The clonotype originates from a human donor in good health. The V call is TRBV5-4, the J call TRBJ2-6; D could derive from TRBD1 or TRBD2 (5 bases each). The specimen was non-Treg CD4+ T cells sorted from blood. The CDR3 sequence: CASSLSGTSGANVLTF. CDR3 nucleotide sequence: TGTGCCAGCAGCTTATCCGGGACCTCTGGGGCCAACGTCCTGACTTTC.